This T cell receptor beta chain was profiled in a study of shared clonotypes between healthy human individuals. Study findings and constraints: Relative to memory subsets, naive subsets generally showed larger estimated richness. Non-shared clonotypes showed lower generation probabilities than clonotypes common to all four donors.

Points on this clone: Its antigen is currently unknown.

This CDR3 has 14 residues. CDR1 KGHSH and CDR2 LQKENI come from the germline V gene. Trimming at V came to 6 bases and at J to 1 base, leaving 2 bases not matched to a gene. The assay was carried out at the deep level. TCRdb's copy holds only in-frame clones and misses some; the assay was immunoSEQ multiplex PCR. Of about 1 million clones in the sample, 70% to 80% were seen once. Subsets obtained from CD4+ cells comprised CD45RA+ naive and CD45RA-negative memory cells. V and J are TRBV18 and TRBJ2-3; 9 bases match TRBD1. Sequencing was carried out using memory CD4+ T cells sorted from blood. Stated subset: CD45RA-negative fraction. This receptor was taken from a man aged 18-30 years in good health. CDR3 coding DNA: TGTGCCAGCTCGCGGGACAGGGGCACAGATACGCAGTATTTT. Translated, it gives CASSRDRGTDTQYF.